This paragraph reports one TCR beta chain. During active infection, Seattle patients enrolled and were then monitored through disease. This sample is part of a study of blood T cell repertoires in COVID-19. Study-level information: COVID-19 samples from acute and convalescent phases originated in the United States, Italy and Spain. T cells, B-cell-depleted T cells, or PBMCs supplied cDNA or gDNA.

Original methodology: For nucleated cells, counts were estimated from reference gene primer amplification. Sequencing was performed with immunoSEQ multiplex PCR; in TCRdb, only in-frame clones are kept and a portion is missing. V and J calls plus clone size are reproduced from that table; the DNA served to infer D and trimming. The repertoire holds around 460,000 clones, with over 85% as singletons. The V gene's germline CDR1 is SGHTA and CDR2 FQGNSA. V was clipped by 6 bases and J by 4 bases; unmatched bases: 9. The CDR3 has 16 amino acids. V is TRBV7-2 and J is TRBJ2-3; 11 bases match TRBD2. The clonotype originates from a man aged 18-30 years with COVID-19, enrolled during active disease. Specimen: peripheral blood. The CDR3 reads CASRDKLAGVADTQYF. CDR3 coding DNA: TGTGCCAGCAGGGATAAACTAGCGGGAGTAGCAGATACGCAGTATTTT.